These 22 T cell receptor beta chains share one sample of origin, sequenced in a study of regulatory T cells in long-lasting Graves disease. Construction of TCR beta libraries relied on iRepertoire HTBI primers and on Arm-PCR targeting CDR3 regions. TCRdb independently ran MiXCR on the multiplex PCR reads; one entry per CDR3 protein. The sample consists of 350,000 to 450,000 distinct CDR3 sequences, around 21% of them appearing once. Indicated time point: persistent/refractory GD, antithyroid drugs over 5 years with positive TRAb. The TCR library used RNA extracted from PBMCs. The specimen comprised peripheral blood mononuclear cells (PBMCs), sampled when the disease was refractory, from a patient treated with antithyroid drugs. These receptors were collected from a female donor with Graves disease.

A few counts support this clonotype. This chain uses TRBV20-1 with TRBJ1-5; D possibly corresponds to TRBD1 (5 bases). Trimming removed 6 bases at V and 7 bases at J, with 19 bases between. CDR3 length: 14 residues. Germline CDR1 and CDR2: DFQATT and SNEGSKA (reference sequence). CDR3 region: CSARTGLLFQPQHF. As DNA, the CDR3 is TGCAGTGCCCGAACGGGACTCCTCTTCCAGCCCCAGCATTTT.

The sample holds a few counts of this clonotype. This chain connects TRBV7-3 to TRBJ2-7; 9 bases fit TRBD1. V shed 3 bases and J 7 bases; nucleotides not matched to a gene: 19. The germline V gene encodes CDR1 SGHTA and CDR2 FQGTGA. The CDR3 extends over 18 amino acids. The CDR3 DNA is TGTGCCAGCAGCTTTAAGGGTCGGGACAGGGAGCCGATGGGGGAGCAGTACTTC. It encodes CASSFKGRDREPMGEQYF.

The chain has TRBV4-2 and TRBJ1-2; 11 bases are shared with TRBD1. Germline CDR1 LGHNA, CDR2 YNFKEQ. The CDR3 is 19 amino acids. J was trimmed by 4 bases and V by 2 bases; bases with no gene match: 15. The CDR3 coding sequence is TGTGCCAGCAGCCAAATCCCAGGGACAGGGGGATCCCTCATCTATGGCTACACCTTC. It is translated as CASSQIPGTGGSLIYGYTF.

Many counts were recorded for this clonotype. The chain uses TRBV28 and TRBJ1-5; possible D gene TRBD1, 5 bases. V lost 6 bases and J 0 bases, leaving 12 bases between the germline ends. The CDR3 runs 15 residues. The germline gives CDR1 MDHEN, CDR2 SYDVKM. The CDR3 region has the DNA TGTGCCAGCAGCCGTTCAGGGACTAGCAATCAGCCCCAGCATTTT. This sequence encodes CASSRSGTSNQPQHF. Combining the CDR3 with reference TRBV28 and TRBJ1-5 gives the whole variable domain DVKVTQSSRYLVKRTGEKVFLECVQDMDHENMFWYRQDPGLGLRLIYFSYDVKMKEKGDIPEGYSVSREKKERFSLILESASTNQTSMYLCASSRSGTSNQPQHFGDGTRLSIL.

This clonotype was observed many times. The V gene is TRBV20-1, the J gene TRBJ2-7; weak D call: TRBD1 (5 bases). This CDR3 region has 14 residues. Germline V gives CDR1 DFQATT, CDR2 SNEGSKA (reference sequence). Trimming removed 6 bases at V and 0 bases at J, with 15 bases between. CDR3 protein: CSATLGASSYEQYF. The CDR3 nucleotides read TGCAGTGCCACGCTAGGGGCGAGCTCCTACGAGCAGTACTTC.

V is TRBV19 and J is TRBJ2-7; the D gene is possibly TRBD2 (6 bases). The CDR3 consists of 14 residues. CDR1 and CDR2 (germline): LNHDA, SQIVND (reference sequence). Deletions cut 1 base from V and 0 bases from J, with 7 bases between. For the CDR3, the DNA is TGTGCCAGTAGTATAGCGGGGGTCTCCTACGAGCAGTACTTC. Translation gives CASSIAGVSYEQYF.

This clonotype was found a few times. The genes are TRBV20-1 and TRBJ2-5, with no clear D. This CDR3 is built from 16 residues. Germline lookup yields CDR1 DFQATT and CDR2 SNEGSKA (reference sequence). V lost 0 bases, J lost 0 bases, and 14 bases lay in between. The DNA of the CDR3 is TGCAGTGCTAGAGAGATTGGGTTCCCCTACCAAGAGACCCAGTACTTC. Encoded protein: CSAREIGFPYQETQYF.

This clonotype was detected only a few times. The chain has TRBV11-2 and TRBJ2-1, with 8 bases lining up with TRBD2. This CDR3 region has 17 residues. Per the germline V gene, CDR1 is SGHAT and CDR2 is FQNNGV. V was pared by 1 base and J by 1 base, with 6 bases of the junction left unmatched. CDR3 sequence: CASSLVISGDSYNEQFF. CDR3 bases: TGTGCCAGCAGCTTAGTGATTAGCGGGGATTCCTACAATGAGCAGTTCTTC.

J is TRBJ2-1 and V is TRBV7-2; no clear D gene. Trimming removed 3 bases from V and 5 bases from J, with 5 bases in between. Germline values: CDR1 SGHTA, CDR2 FQGNSA. This CDR3 has 12 residues. CDR3 in amino acids: CASSFLNNEQFF. The CDR3 nucleotides are TGTGCCAGCAGCTTTCTAAACAATGAGCAGTTCTTC.

This clonotype was counted ten times or more. The chain is built from TRBV27 and TRBJ1-6; weak D call: TRBD1 (5 bases). CDR3 size: 13 residues. V gave up 6 bases and J gave up 13 bases, with 16 bases separating them. In germline, CDR1 is MNHEY, CDR2 SMNVEV (reference sequence). CDR3 in amino acids: CASSSKGHAPLHF. CDR3 nucleotide sequence: TGTGCCAGCAGCTCAAAAGGACACGCGCCCCTCCACTTT.

The J gene is TRBJ2-1, the V gene TRBV28, with D hard to call. Trimming took off 7 bases at V and 8 bases at J, with 12 bases between the two ends. Germline values: CDR1 MDHEN, CDR2 SYDVKM. The CDR3 is 12 amino acids. CDR3 loop: CASNGQLHEQFF. Written as DNA, the CDR3 is TGTGCCAGCAATGGGCAGCTTCATGAGCAGTTCTTC.

The chain joins TRBV6-1 to TRBJ2-7; 8 bases match TRBD1. The CDR3 runs 16 residues. V was pared by 1 base and J by 1 base, with 6 bases of the junction left unmatched. Germline V gives CDR1 MNHNS, CDR2 SASEGT. The DNA of the CDR3 is TGTGCCAGCAGTGAAGTGGTACAGGGGGGATCCTACGAGCAGTACTTC. It translates to CASSEVVQGGSYEQYF.

This clonotype was seen ten or more times. The chain uses TRBV7-9 and TRBJ2-7; D might be TRBD1 (6 bases). The CDR3 runs 14 residues. The V end was cut by 3 bases, the J end by 3 bases, with 12 bases between. CDR1 and CDR2 from the germline V gene are SEHNR and FQNEAQ (reference sequence). This CDR3 is CASSLRGNHYEQYF. As DNA, the CDR3 is TGTGCCAGCAGCTTGAGGGGGAACCACTACGAGCAGTACTTC.

The table lists this clonotype with many counts. V is TRBV11-2 and J is TRBJ2-7, with a tentative D call TRBD2 (5 bases). The CDR3 spans 13 residues. V was pared by 5 bases and J by 2 bases, with 10 bases between. Germline V gives CDR1 SGHAT, CDR2 FQNNGV. The CDR3 region has the DNA TGTGCCAGCAGCCTACTAGTAACCTACGAGCAGTACTTC. Its translation: CASSLLVTYEQYF.

This clonotype was recorded at least ten times. This chain uses TRBV2 with TRBJ1-2; D ambiguous. V gave up 2 bases and J gave up 2 bases, with 12 bases separating them. CDR1 and CDR2 (germline): SNHLY, FYNNEI. The CDR3 has 15 amino acids. The CDR3 bases are TGTGCCAGCAGTGAAATTCAGGCATTAAACTATGGCTACACCTTC. Its translation is CASSEIQALNYGYTF.

This clonotype was observed a few times. V is TRBV29-1 and J is TRBJ1-2; TRBD1 agrees at 8 bases. The CDR3 sequence is 12 residues long. Germline values: CDR1 SQVTM, CDR2 ANQGSEA. Germline trimming cut 3 bases from V and 4 bases from J; bases unmatched to any gene: 1. CDR3 sequence reads: CSVEQGAYGYTF. The CDR3 DNA reads as TGCAGCGTTGAGCAGGGGGCCTATGGCTACACCTTC.

The V and J genes are TRBV25-1 and TRBJ1-1; 7 bases match TRBD1. Germline trimming cut 6 bases from V and 0 bases from J; bases unmatched to any gene: 4. The CDR3 covers 14 residues. The germline V gene has CDR1 MGHDK and CDR2 SYGVNS. CDR3 residues: CASRETGMNTEAFF. CDR3 DNA sequence: TGTGCCAGCAGAGAGACAGGGATGAACACTGAAGCTTTCTTT. The whole variable domain, remainder taken from reference TRBV25-1 and TRBJ1-1, is EADIYQTPRYLVIGTGKKITLECSQTMGHDKMYWYQQDPGMELHLIHYSYGVNSTEKGDLSSESTVSRIRTEHFPLTLESARPSHTSQYLCASRETGMNTEAFFGQGTRLTVV.

The chain combines TRBV13 with TRBJ1-3, with D perhaps TRBD1 (6 bases). The germline V gene encodes CDR1 PRHDT and CDR2 FYEKMQ (reference sequence). CDR3 length: 12 amino acids. V was pared by 10 bases and J by 4 bases, with 11 bases between. The CDR3 bases are TGTGCCACCAGGGGAGCCGGAAACACCATATATTTT. Translating gives CATRGAGNTIYF. The whole variable domain, remainder taken from reference TRBV13 and TRBJ1-3, is AAGVIQSPRHLIKEKRETATLKCYPIPRHDTVYWYQQGPGQDPQFLISFYEKMQSDKGSIPDRFSAQQFSDYHSELNMSSLELGDSALYFCATRGAGNTIYFGEGSWLTVV.

The chain has TRBV6-2 or TRBV6-3 and TRBJ2-5; perhaps TRBD2 as D (6 bases). The CDR3 is 15 residues long. CDR1 and CDR2 from the germline V gene are MNHEY and SVGEGT. V was cut by 4 bases and J by 5 bases, with 17 bases left in between. This CDR3 reads CASSLGGAVGETQYF. CDR3 sequence (DNA): TGTGCCAGCAGTTTGGGCGGGGCGGTTGGCGAGACCCAGTACTTC.

The count of this clonotype is one. It differs at one base from a far larger clone, so likely a read error. This chain links TRBV7-9 with TRBJ2-7; TRBD1 matches at 8 bases. The CDR3 is 14 amino acids. Germline CDR1 and CDR2: SEHNR and FQNEAQ (reference sequence). V shed 8 bases and J 2 bases; nucleotides not matched to a gene: 8. The chain's CDR3 is CASQRDRSPYEQYF. The CDR3 DNA follows: TGTGCCAGCCAGAGGGACAGGAGCCCCTACGAGCAGTACTTC.

In its sample, this clonotype was seen many times. This chain joins TRBV29-1 and TRBJ2-5; TRBD2 agrees at 8 bases. CDR3 length equals 15 residues. Germline V lookup: CDR1 SQVTM, CDR2 ANQGSEA. Germline trimming cut 2 bases from V and 5 bases from J; bases unmatched to any gene: 10. CDR3 sequence (DNA): TGCAGCGTTGAAACGGAGCGGGAGTACGGGGAGACCCAGTACTTC. It specifies CSVETEREYGETQYF.

The V call is TRBV5-4, the J call TRBJ1-1; 7 bases map to TRBD1. V lost 4 bases, J lost 6 bases, and 9 bases stayed unmatched. From germline, CDR1 is SGHNT and CDR2 YYREEE (reference sequence). CDR3 length equals 14 residues. The CDR3 DNA sequence: TGTGCCAGCAGCACCAGGACAGGTAGCGCTGAAGCTTTCTTT. Protein sequence: CASSTRTGSAEAFF.